Reported below is one T cell receptor (beta chain). The antigen remains undetermined. Use of 60 Vbeta and 13 Jbeta primers characterized the PCR. Repertoires were generated with immunoSEQ multiplex PCR, while TCRdb's copy carries only in-frame clones and drops some. The repertoire holds more than 75,000 clones, with approximately 90% as singletons. The data were obtained in a study of cytomegalovirus exposure and HLA in healthy donors. Study context: There were 90 million to 140 million unique TCR beta sequences, drawn from about 200 million T cells, in an earlier analysis.

Germline CDR1 MDHEN, CDR2 SYDVKM. V lost 3 bases and J lost 4, with 9 bases in between. This CDR3 comprises 14 residues. Findings and caveats of the study: The investigators catalogued about 170 TCR beta chains as cytomegalovirus-associated.

The chain employs TRBV28 and TRBJ1-4; tentatively, D is TRBD1 (5 bases). The sequenced sample consisted of PBMCs. The clonotype comes from a man younger than 30 in good health and CMV-seronegative. CDR3 loop: CASSLGQGNEKLFF. The CDR3 region has the DNA TGTGCCAGCAGTTTGGGCCAGGGTAATGAAAAACTGTTTTTT. Together with reference TRBV28 and TRBJ1-4, the CDR3 gives the full variable domain: DVKVTQSSRYLVKRTGEKVFLECVQDMDHENMFWYRQDPGLGLRLIYFSYDVKMKEKGDIPEGYSVSREKKERFSLILESASTNQTSMYLCASSLGQGNEKLFFGSGTQLSVL.